Given below is one T cell receptor beta chain in context. Its antigen is undetermined. This sample was taken from a study of cytomegalovirus exposure and HLA in healthy donors. Study overall: There were some 410 genotyped donors. Of these, roughly 84% fell in the genetic ancestry cluster associated with self-reported Caucasian donors.

V was clipped by 1 base and J by 0 bases, with 9 bases between them. The CDR3 length is 15 residues. Germline lookup yields CDR1 SGHRS and CDR2 YFSETQ. 13 Jbeta primers and 60 Vbeta primers were used for the PCR. Measured with immunoSEQ multiplex PCR; TCRdb has only the in-frame clones, and not every one. The top ten clones hold roughly 10% of a sample with 65,000 to 75,000 clones, 74% of them seen once. Broader study findings: Looking again later, the authors saw that most CMV-associated TCR beta chains seemed HLA-restricted. Common viral pathogens seemed to be connected with several of the most significant clusters, according to a later analysis.

The chain couples TRBV5-1 to TRBJ2-3; tentative D call: TRBD2 (6 bases). This receptor was taken from a woman in her sixties or seventies in good health and CMV-seropositive. The sample taken for sequencing was PBMCs. The CDR3 region has the DNA TGCGCCAGCAGCTTGACGGGGACTAGCACAGATACGCAGTATTTT. As protein: CASSLTGTSTDTQYF.